This T cell receptor (beta chain) was found in a study of tumor-infiltrating lymphocytes in primary liver carcinoma. The tissue used was unsorted bulk material of roughly 17-32 mg. RNA and DNA were co-extracted from it with the AllPrep DNA/RNA mini kit. The V and J ends lost 1 base and 7 bases respectively, with 8 bases between them. This CDR3 comprises 12 residues. The germline gives CDR1 GTSNPN, CDR2 SVGIG (reference sequence). Overall study results and limits: A significantly higher top-250-clone fraction was recorded for tumors than for blood (p = 0.039).

On this clonotype: No antigen is known for it.

Priming with a constant-region primer yielded TCR beta cDNA from about 540 ng total RNA. Sequencing libraries for TCR beta derived from three nested multiplex PCR rounds that used slightly modified ARM-PCR. Each of the first two PCR rounds ran roughly 10 cycles with TRBV1-TRBV30 forward and C-beta reverse primers. TCRdb ran MiXCR on the multiplex PCR reads and lists one entry per CDR3 protein. The repertoire holds more than 55,000 distinct CDR3 sequences, with 65% to 80% as singletons. The J gene is TRBJ2-1, the V gene TRBV30; D is uncertain. The sequencing sample was made of liver tumor tissue from sampling region 2. Indicated subset: tumor region T2, inferior pole. This receptor was identified in a man in his forties with primary liver carcinoma and hepatitis B virus infection. The CDR3 loop is CAWSAGGNEQFF. The CDR3 coding sequence is TGTGCCTGGAGTGCGGGCGGAAATGAGCAGTTCTTC.